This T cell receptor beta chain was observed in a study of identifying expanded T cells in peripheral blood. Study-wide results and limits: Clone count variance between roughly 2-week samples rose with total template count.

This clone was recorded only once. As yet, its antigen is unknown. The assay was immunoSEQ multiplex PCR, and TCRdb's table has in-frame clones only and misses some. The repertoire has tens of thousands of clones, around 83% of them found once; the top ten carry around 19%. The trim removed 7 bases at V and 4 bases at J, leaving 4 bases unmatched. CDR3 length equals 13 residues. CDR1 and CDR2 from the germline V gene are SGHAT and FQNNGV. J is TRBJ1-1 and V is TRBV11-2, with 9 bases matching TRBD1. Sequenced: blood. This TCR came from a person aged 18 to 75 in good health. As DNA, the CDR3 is TGTGCCAGCATCCTGACAGGGGGCACTGAAGCTTTCTTT. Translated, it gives CASILTGGTEAFF.